These 15 T cell receptor beta chains were all obtained from the same sample, sequenced in a study of response to subunit inactivated influenza vaccine (dated by TCRdb to the late 2010s). The receptor library was made with RT-PCR. The reads were generated on an Illumina HiSeq 2500. In-frame beta chains were kept once TCRdb had trimmed the public reads at Q25 with fastp and called clones with MiXCR. Rows are unified per CDR3 protein, each entry keeping the most common DNA and genes. The sample contains 150,000 to 200,000 distinct CDR3 sequences, roughly 12% of them found a single time. The ten largest clones represent less than 30% of the sample. The data were also submitted as part of a second study, on T cells expressing NK-cell markers. In that second paper, the authors write: The TCR beta cDNA libraries were made using 5'RACE template switching, a step that added both a universal primer site and unique molecular identifiers.

This specimen was CD8+ T cells sorted from PBMCs, taken 11 to 12 days after vaccination. The origin of the receptors is a man over 45 who received an inactivated influenza vaccine. Donor details come from another sample of the same person, matched by shared clones.

The chain couples TRBV24-1 to TRBJ2-5, with a possible D match to TRBD1 (5 bases). Germline V lookup: CDR1 KGHDR, CDR2 SFDVKD. The CDR3 is 14 amino acids. Trimming shortened V by 5 bases and J by 7 bases, and 16 bases separated the two germline ends. CDR3 DNA sequence: TGTGCCACCAGTGGGCCACAGGCCCCGGGGACCCAGTACTTC. This codes for CATSGPQAPGTQYF.

This clonotype was seen ten or more times. The genes are TRBV4-3 and TRBJ1-1; no clear D gene. This CDR3 region has 13 residues. Germline V gives CDR1 LGHNA, CDR2 YSLEER. The V end was cut by 3 bases, the J end by 1 base, with 6 bases between. CDR3 residues: CASSHGPNTEAFF. The DNA of the CDR3 is TGCGCCAGCAGCCACGGACCGAACACTGAAGCTTTCTTT.

This clonotype was picked up a small number of times. The rearrangement joins TRBV10-2 to TRBJ2-7; no clear D gene. The V gene's germline CDR1 is WSHSY and CDR2 SAAADI. The CDR3 contains 14 residues. Deletions cut 0 bases from V and 2 bases from J, with 8 bases between. In DNA form, the CDR3 reads TGCGCCAGCAGTGAGTCGGGCACTACCTACGAGCAGTACTTC. It encodes CASSESGTTYEQYF.

The gene calls are TRBV4-1 and TRBJ2-1; 10 bases are a match to TRBD2. Germline CDR1 is MGHRA and CDR2 is YSYEKL. The CDR3 extends over 16 amino acids. V was clipped by 4 bases and J by 4 bases; unmatched bases: 7. Written as DNA, the CDR3 is TGCGCCAGCAGCCCCGCCCCAGCGGGGGGGTACAATGAGCAGTTCTTC. Translating it yields CASSPAPAGGYNEQFF.

This clonotype appeared a few times. This sequence joins TRBV27 and TRBJ2-7; D call uncertain. Per germline, CDR1 MNHEY and CDR2 SMNVEV (reference sequence). The CDR3 consists of 13 residues. Trimming removed 2 bases from V and 3 bases from J, with 8 bases in between. As DNA, the CDR3 is TGTGCCAGCAGTTTAGACGGGTACTACGAGCAGTACTTC. It is translated as CASSLDGYYEQYF.

This clonotype came up a few times. The chain is built from TRBV9 and TRBJ2-1; D gene uncertain. The CDR3 contains 12 residues. Trimming took 3 bases from V and 7 from J, leaving 8 bases between them. CDR1 and CDR2 from the germline V gene are SGDLS and YYNGEE. CDR3 DNA sequence: TGTGCCAGCAGCGCCCCCAGTAATGAGCAGTTCTTC. Protein product: CASSAPSNEQFF.

Only a few counts were recorded for this clonotype. The chain employs TRBV5-6 and TRBJ2-3, with 7 bases aligning to TRBD1. The CDR3 is 13 amino acids. Germline assignment: CDR1 SGHDT and CDR2 YYEEEE. The V segment lost 2 bases and the J segment 5 bases; nucleotides outside the gene matches: 2. The CDR3 loop is CASSFTGVDTQYF. Written as DNA, the CDR3 is TGTGCCAGCAGCTTCACAGGGGTAGATACGCAGTATTTT.

Only a few counts were recorded for this clonotype. The rearrangement links TRBV15 to TRBJ1-6; tentative D call: TRBD1 (6 bases). This CDR3 comprises 18 residues. V gave up 7 bases and J gave up 0 bases, with 19 bases separating them. Germline V lookup: CDR1 LNHNV, CDR2 YYDKDF (reference sequence). CDR3 region: CATTPWGQVPSYNSPLHF. CDR3 DNA sequence: TGTGCCACCACCCCCTGGGGGCAAGTTCCCTCCTATAATTCACCCCTCCACTTT.

The chain employs TRBV27 and TRBJ2-3, with D perhaps TRBD2 (5 bases). Germline V gene sequence: CDR1 MNHEY, CDR2 SMNVEV (reference sequence). With 5 bases removed from V and 4 bases from J, the gap between germline ends came to 19 bases. The CDR3 is made up of 16 amino acids. CDR3 DNA sequence: TGTGCCAGCAGTCTAATTGGGCTAGCAGTCCCAGATACGCAGTATTTT. The encoded protein is CASSLIGLAVPDTQYF.

This chain uses TRBV4-2 with TRBJ2-7; D gene uncertain. V shed 0 bases and J shed 3 bases, with 6 bases lying between them. Germline V lookup: CDR1 LGHNA, CDR2 YNFKEQ. The CDR3 spans 13 residues. The CDR3 DNA is TGTGCCAGCAGCCAAGATAAGGACTACGAGCAGTACTTC. Amino acid sequence: CASSQDKDYEQYF.

At least ten counts were recorded for this clonotype. This chain links TRBV12-3 or TRBV12-4 with TRBJ2-1; D gene unclear. Between the trimmed V and J ends, which lost 2 bases and 7 bases, there was a span of 6 bases. The CDR3 spans 12 residues. The CDR3 is CASSLMGNEQFF. CDR3 coding DNA: TGTGCCAGCAGTTTAATGGGGAATGAGCAGTTCTTC.

This clonotype was observed a handful of times. V gene TRBV20-1 combines with J gene TRBJ2-7; 8 nucleotides agree with TRBD1. CDR1 and CDR2 from the germline V gene are DFQATT and SNEGSKA (reference sequence). The CDR3 consists of 14 residues. The V and J ends lost 0 bases and 6 bases, in that order; junction bases with no gene match: 7. CDR3 DNA sequence: TGCAGTGCTAGAGATGGGCAGGGGGCGCCCGAGCAGTACTTC. This gives the protein CSARDGQGAPEQYF.

The chain joins TRBV9 to TRBJ2-2; TRBD1 agrees at 9 bases. Looked up from germline, CDR1 is SGDLS and CDR2 is YYNGEE. The CDR3 spans 14 residues. V lost 4 bases to trimming and J lost 7 bases; unmatched junction nucleotides: 5. DNA of the CDR3: TGTGCCAGCAGCACGGGACAGGGAAACGGGGAGCTGTTTTTT. It specifies CASSTGQGNGELFF.

The chain combines TRBV6-2 or TRBV6-3 with TRBJ2-1, with D hard to call. The CDR3 sequence is 13 residues long. Germline V lookup: CDR1 MNHEY, CDR2 SVGEGT. The ends were cut back, 2 bases at V and 7 bases at J, with 9 bases in the middle. The CDR3: CASSYVEANEQFF. DNA for the CDR3: TGTGCCAGCAGTTACGTCGAGGCAAATGAGCAGTTCTTC.

CDR3 loop: CASSANLQDQFF. In DNA form, the CDR3 reads TGTGCCAGCAGCGCCAATCTCCAGGACCAGTTCTTC. J is TRBJ2-1 and V is TRBV9; D remains ambiguous. The CDR3 is 12 amino acids. V shed 3 bases and J shed 13 bases, with 14 bases lying between them. Germline assignment: CDR1 SGDLS and CDR2 YYNGEE.